This T cell receptor beta chain is from a study of T cells in Graves' hyperthyroidism and ophthalmopathy. From RNA transcripts, TCR beta CDR3 regions were amplified. TCR CDR3 regions were first amplified by RT-PCR with HTBI primers. TCRdb reanalysed the multiplex PCR reads using MiXCR and keeps one entry per CDR3 protein. The sample consists of approximately 590,000 distinct CDR3 sequences, 40% to 55% of them appearing once. The CDR3 spans 14 residues. Trimming took off 0 bases at V and 1 base at J, with 7 bases between the two ends. Germline CDR1 SGDLS, CDR2 YYNGEE. Absent ophthalmopathy progression within 18 months defined stable Graves' hyperthyroidism. Uncontrolled infection, other autoimmune disease, pregnancy or lactation excluded patients.

Input material: peripheral blood or thyroid tissue (not recorded which). This sequence joins TRBV9 and TRBJ1-2; no definite D call. The TCR comes from a woman aged 18-29 years with Graves' hyperthyroidism. The CDR3 protein is CASSVGHLNYGYTF. CDR3 in DNA: TGTGCCAGCAGCGTAGGCCACCTTAACTATGGCTACACCTTC.